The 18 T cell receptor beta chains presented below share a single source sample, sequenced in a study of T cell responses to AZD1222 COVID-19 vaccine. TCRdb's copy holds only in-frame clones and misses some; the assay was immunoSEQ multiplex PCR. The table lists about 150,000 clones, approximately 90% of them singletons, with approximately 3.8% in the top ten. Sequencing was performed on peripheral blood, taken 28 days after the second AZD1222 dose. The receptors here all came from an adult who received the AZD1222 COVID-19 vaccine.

DNA of the CDR3: TGCGCCAGCAGAAGCCCACCAGATGGAAAACTGTTTTTT. Translation gives CASRSPPDGKLFF. V and J are TRBV5-1 and TRBJ1-4; D gene ambiguous. Germline CDR1 and CDR2: SGHRS and YFSETQ. This CDR3 is built from 13 residues. Between the trimmed V and J ends, which lost 5 bases and 10 bases, there was a span of 15 bases.

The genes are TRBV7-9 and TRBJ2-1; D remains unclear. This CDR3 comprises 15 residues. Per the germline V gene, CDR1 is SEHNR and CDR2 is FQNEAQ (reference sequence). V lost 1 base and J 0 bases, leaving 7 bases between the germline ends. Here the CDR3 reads CASSLGQHSYNEQFF. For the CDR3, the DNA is TGTGCCAGCAGCTTAGGGCAGCACTCCTACAATGAGCAGTTCTTC. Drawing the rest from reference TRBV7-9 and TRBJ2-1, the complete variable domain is DTGVSQNPRHKITKRGQNVTFRCDPISEHNRLYWYRQTLGQGPEFLTYFQNEAQLEKSRLLSDRFSAERPKGSFSTLEIQRTEQGDSAMYLCASSLGQHSYNEQFFGPGTRLTVL.

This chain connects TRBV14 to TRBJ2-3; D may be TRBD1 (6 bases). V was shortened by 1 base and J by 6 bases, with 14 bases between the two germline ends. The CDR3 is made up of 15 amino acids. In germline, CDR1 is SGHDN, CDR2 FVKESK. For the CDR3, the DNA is TGTGCCAGCAGCCAAGTGTGGGGACAATCCGATACGCAGTATTTT. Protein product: CASSQVWGQSDTQYF.

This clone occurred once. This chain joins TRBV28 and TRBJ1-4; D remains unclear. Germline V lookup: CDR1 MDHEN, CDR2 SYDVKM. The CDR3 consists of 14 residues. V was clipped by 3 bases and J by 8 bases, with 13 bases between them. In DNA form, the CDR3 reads TGTGCCAGCAGTTTTTTGGTGGAGAGCGAAAAACTGTTTTTT. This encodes CASSFLVESEKLFF.

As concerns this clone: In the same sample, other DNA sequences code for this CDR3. The DNA for the CDR3 is TGTGCCAGTAGTACTTCTGGGGCCAACGTCCTGACTTTC. Residues: CASSTSGANVLTF. The chain uses TRBV19 and TRBJ2-6; D unresolved. V lost 4 bases and J lost 1, with 2 bases in between. CDR3 length equals 13 residues. Germline CDR1 is LNHDA and CDR2 is SQIVND (reference sequence).

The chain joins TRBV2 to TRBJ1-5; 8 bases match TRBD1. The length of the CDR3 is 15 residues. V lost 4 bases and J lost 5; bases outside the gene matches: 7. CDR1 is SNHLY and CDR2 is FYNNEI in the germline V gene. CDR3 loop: CASSVSDRAYQPQHF. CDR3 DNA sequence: TGTGCCAGCAGTGTTTCGGACAGGGCTTATCAGCCCCAGCATTTT.

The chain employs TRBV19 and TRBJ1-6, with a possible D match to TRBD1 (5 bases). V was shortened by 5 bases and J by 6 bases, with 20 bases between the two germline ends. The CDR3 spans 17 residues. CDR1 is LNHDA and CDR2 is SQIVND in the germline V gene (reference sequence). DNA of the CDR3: TGTGCCAGTAGTCCTGGGACGGACGGGATAGGTAATTCACCCCTCCACTTT. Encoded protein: CASSPGTDGIGNSPLHF.

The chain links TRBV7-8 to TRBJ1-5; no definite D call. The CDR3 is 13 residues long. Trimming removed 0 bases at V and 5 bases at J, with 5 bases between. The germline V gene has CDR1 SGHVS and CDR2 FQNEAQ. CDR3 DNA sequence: TGTGCCAGCAGCTTAGCGCAGGATCAGCCCCAGCATTTT. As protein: CASSLAQDQPQHF.

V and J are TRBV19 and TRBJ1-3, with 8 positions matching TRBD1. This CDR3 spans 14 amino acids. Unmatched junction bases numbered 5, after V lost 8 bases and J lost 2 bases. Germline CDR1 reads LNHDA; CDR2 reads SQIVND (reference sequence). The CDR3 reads CASSSQGAGNTIYF. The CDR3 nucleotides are TGTGCCAGTTCTTCACAGGGGGCTGGAAACACCATATATTTT.

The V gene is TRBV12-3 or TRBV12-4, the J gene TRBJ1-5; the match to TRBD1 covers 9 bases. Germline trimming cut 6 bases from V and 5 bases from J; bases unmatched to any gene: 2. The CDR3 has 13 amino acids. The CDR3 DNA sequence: TGTGCCAGCAGGGGGACAGGGCATCAGCCCCAGCATTTT. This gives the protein CASRGTGHQPQHF.

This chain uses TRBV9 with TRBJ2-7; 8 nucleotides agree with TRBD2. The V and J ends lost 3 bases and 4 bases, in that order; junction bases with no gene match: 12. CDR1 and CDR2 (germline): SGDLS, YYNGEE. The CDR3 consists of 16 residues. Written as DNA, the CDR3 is TGTGCCAGCAGCGACCTAGAGGCGGGGGGTTGGTACGAGCAGTACTTC. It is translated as CASSDLEAGGWYEQYF.

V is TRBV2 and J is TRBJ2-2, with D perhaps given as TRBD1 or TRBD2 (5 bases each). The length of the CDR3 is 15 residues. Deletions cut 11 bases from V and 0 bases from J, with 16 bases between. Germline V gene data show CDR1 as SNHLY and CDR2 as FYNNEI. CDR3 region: CACNTGTSNTGELFF. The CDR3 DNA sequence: TGTGCCTGCAACACGGGGACCTCGAACACCGGGGAGCTGTTTTTT.

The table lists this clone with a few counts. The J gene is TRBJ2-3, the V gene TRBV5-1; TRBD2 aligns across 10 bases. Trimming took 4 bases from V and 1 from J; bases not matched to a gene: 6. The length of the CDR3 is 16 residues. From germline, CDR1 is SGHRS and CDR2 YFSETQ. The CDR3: CASSAASGSGTDTQYF. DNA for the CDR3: TGCGCCAGCAGCGCTGCTAGCGGGAGCGGCACAGATACGCAGTATTTT. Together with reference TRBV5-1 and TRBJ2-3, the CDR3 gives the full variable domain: KAGVTQTPRYLIKTRGQQVTLSCSPISGHRSVSWYQQTPGQGLQFLFEYFSETQRNKGNFPGRFSGRQFSNSRSEMNVSTLELGDSALYLCASSAASGSGTDTQYFGPGTRLTVL.

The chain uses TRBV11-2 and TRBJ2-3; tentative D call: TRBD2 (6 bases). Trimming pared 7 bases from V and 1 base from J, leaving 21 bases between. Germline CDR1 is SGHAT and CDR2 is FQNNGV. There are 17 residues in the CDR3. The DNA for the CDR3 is TGTGCCAGCAACCGAGGCCACCGCGGGGCGGGCACAGATACGCAGTATTTT. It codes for CASNRGHRGAGTDTQYF.

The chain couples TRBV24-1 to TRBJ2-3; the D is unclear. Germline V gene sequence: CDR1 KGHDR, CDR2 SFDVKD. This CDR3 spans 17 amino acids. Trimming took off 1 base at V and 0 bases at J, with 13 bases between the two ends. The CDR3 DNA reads TGTGCCACCAGTGATTTTTTCAGACATAATAGCACAGATACGCAGTATTTT. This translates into CATSDFFRHNSTDTQYF.

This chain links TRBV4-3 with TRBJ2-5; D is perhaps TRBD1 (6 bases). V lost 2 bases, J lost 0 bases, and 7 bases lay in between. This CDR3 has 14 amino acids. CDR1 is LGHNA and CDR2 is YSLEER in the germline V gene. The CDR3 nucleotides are TGCGCCAGCAGCCAAAGGGGGTACCAAGAGACCCAGTACTTC. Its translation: CASSQRGYQETQYF.

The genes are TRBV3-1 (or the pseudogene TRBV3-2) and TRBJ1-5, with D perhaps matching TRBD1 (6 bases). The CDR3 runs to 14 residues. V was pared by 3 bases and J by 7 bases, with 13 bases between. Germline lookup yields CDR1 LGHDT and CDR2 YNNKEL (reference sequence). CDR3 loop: CASSHIGGGQPQHF. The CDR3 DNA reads TGTGCCAGCAGCCACATAGGGGGAGGCCAGCCCCAGCATTTT.

The CDR3 region is CASSLSIMGQGYNEQFF. DNA of the CDR3: TGTGCCAGCAGTTTATCGATAATGGGACAGGGCTACAATGAGCAGTTCTTC. The V gene is TRBV27, the J gene TRBJ2-1; the match to TRBD1 covers 9 bases. Trimming removed 0 bases from V and 3 bases from J; junction bases left unmatched: 6. Germline-derived CDR1 and CDR2 are MNHEY and SMNVEV (reference sequence). The CDR3 runs to 17 residues.